Following are 24 T cell receptor beta chains from one sample sequenced in a study of regulatory T cells in long-lasting Graves disease. Time point here: newly diagnosed GD, antithyroid drugs for less than 3 months. From RNA extracted from PBMCs, the TCR library was made. With iRepertoire HTBI primers and Arm-PCR of CDR3 regions, TCR beta libraries were built. TCRdb re-called the multiplex PCR reads through MiXCR, storing one row per CDR3 protein. The sample records roughly 610,000 distinct CDR3 sequences, 15% to 20% being singletons. The same specimen was also included in a second study, on T cells in Graves' hyperthyroidism and ophthalmopathy.

The sequenced sample was peripheral blood mononuclear cells (PBMCs), obtained at new diagnosis, from a patient treated with antithyroid drugs. These receptors originate from a man between 18 and 29 years old with Graves disease.

This clonotype was found a few times. The rearrangement links TRBV6-5 to TRBJ2-2; no definite D call. The CDR3 sequence is 14 residues long. Trimming pared 3 bases from V and 4 bases from J, leaving 9 bases between. From germline, CDR1 is MNHEY and CDR2 SVGAGI. CDR3 nucleotides: TGTGCCAGCAGTTATGGGCTGAGCACCGGGGAGCTGTTTTTT. This sequence encodes CASSYGLSTGELFF.

This clonotype turned up a few times. The J gene is TRBJ2-7, the V gene TRBV7-6; 7 nucleotides line up with TRBD2. Germline CDR1 reads SGHVS; CDR2 reads FNYEAQ. The junction had 15 bases not matched to a gene; V was cut back by 1 base and J by 0 bases. This CDR3 has 19 amino acids. The CDR3 loop reads CASSLVLKASGGPSYEQYF. As DNA, the CDR3 is TGTGCCAGCAGCTTAGTGTTGAAGGCTAGCGGAGGTCCCTCCTACGAGCAGTACTTC.

The chain recombines TRBV7-9 with TRBJ2-3; the D call may be TRBD1 or TRBD2 (5 bases each). From germline, CDR1 is SEHNR and CDR2 FQNEAQ (reference sequence). The length of the CDR3 is 17 residues. Trimming stripped 4 bases from V and 6 bases from J, with 23 bases between. The CDR3 sequence: CASSSIGTRMTRDTQYF. The CDR3 nucleotides read TGTGCCAGCAGCTCAATTGGGACCAGAATGACGAGGGATACGCAGTATTTT.

This clonotype was observed at least ten times. The V gene is TRBV30, the J gene TRBJ1-1; TRBD1 matches 9 bases. After removal of 8 bases from V and 2 bases from J, the junction contained 12 bases not matched to a gene. Germline V gene sequence: CDR1 GTSNPN, CDR2 SVGIG (reference sequence). This CDR3 has 15 amino acids. Written as DNA, the CDR3 is TGTGCCCCGGAAGCTCGGGACAGGGTTAACACTGAAGCTTTCTTT. It translates to CAPEARDRVNTEAFF. The full variable domain, rest sourced from reference TRBV30 and TRBJ1-1, is SQTIHQWPATLVQPVGSPLSLECTVEGTSNPNLYWYRQAAGRGLQLLFYSVGIGQISSEVPQNLSASRPQDRQFILSSKKLLLSDSGFYLCAPEARDRVNTEAFFGQGTRLTVV.

This clonotype was seen a few times. V gene TRBV29-1 combines with J gene TRBJ1-5; 8 nucleotides line up with TRBD1. The V gene's germline CDR1 is SQVTM and CDR2 ANQGSEA. This CDR3 contains 14 residues. V dropped 7 bases and J dropped 2; count of bases not matched to a gene: 7. CDR3 region: CSAADREGNQPQHF. CDR3 bases: TGCAGCGCCGCGGACAGGGAAGGCAATCAGCCCCAGCATTTT.

This CDR3 is CASSPGQGSGYTF. The DNA for the CDR3 is TGTGCCAGCAGCCCCGGGCAGGGTAGCGGCTACACCTTC. This chain links TRBV4-2 with TRBJ1-2, with D perhaps matching TRBD1 (5 bases). V lost 4 bases and J lost 8, with 14 bases in between. CDR3 size: 13 residues. Per germline, CDR1 LGHNA and CDR2 YNFKEQ.

This clonotype came up many times. The rearrangement uses TRBV27 and TRBJ2-5; 11 nucleotides align to TRBD2. This CDR3 is 15 amino acids long. V lost 6 bases, J lost 1 base, and 4 bases stayed unmatched. The V gene's germline CDR1 is MNHEY and CDR2 SMNVEV (reference sequence). The CDR3 region is CASRSGLAVQETQYF. For the CDR3, the DNA is TGTGCCAGCAGATCGGGACTAGCGGTCCAAGAGACCCAGTACTTC.

J is TRBJ2-7 and V is TRBV3-1; the D is unclear. This CDR3 region has 13 residues. Germline V gene data show CDR1 as LGHDT and CDR2 as YNNKEL (reference sequence). Trimming removed 5 bases from V and 6 bases from J, with 14 bases in between. DNA for the CDR3: TGTGCCAGCAGCGTAGCAGGAGCAGGCGAGCAGTACTTC. This codes for CASSVAGAGEQYF.

As regards this clonotype: It differs at one base from a far larger clone, so likely a read error. The CDR3 DNA is TGTGCCAACAGCCAAAACCGAGGGACTAGCGGGAGGGGCTACGAGCAGTACTTC. Translation gives CANSQNRGTSGRGYEQYF. J is TRBJ2-7 and V is TRBV6-2 or TRBV6-3; 16 nucleotides match TRBD2. V trimming: 10 bases; J trimming: 3 bases; junction bases outside the gene matches: 15. Germline loops: CDR1 MNHEY, CDR2 SVGEGT. The CDR3 contains 18 residues.

The genes are TRBV5-1 and TRBJ1-6; no clear D. CDR1 is SGHRS and CDR2 is YFSETQ in the germline V gene. V was trimmed by 5 bases and J by 5 bases, leaving 11 bases between them. The CDR3 covers 14 residues. Written as DNA, the CDR3 is TGCGCCAGCAGACCGGACCGGAATAATTCACCCCTCCACTTT. Encoded protein: CASRPDRNNSPLHF.

This clonotype was seen ten or more times. The chain couples TRBV18 to TRBJ1-5; 7 bases line up with TRBD1. Per the germline V gene, CDR1 is KGHSH and CDR2 is LQKENI. This CDR3 spans 16 amino acids. Trimming cost V 1 base and J 2 bases; bases outside gene matches: 5. Here the CDR3 reads CASSPQAGGGNQPQHF. CDR3 coding DNA: TGTGCCAGCTCACCACAGGCAGGGGGTGGCAATCAGCCCCAGCATTTT.

This clonotype has only a few counts. A read error may explain this, as a much larger clone is one base away. This chain uses TRBV5-1 with TRBJ2-1; a possible D gene is TRBD2 (6 bases). The CDR3 is 13 residues long. CDR1 is SGHRS and CDR2 is YFSETQ in the germline V gene. V dropped 7 bases and J dropped 8 bases, with 16 bases sitting between them. As DNA, the CDR3 is TGCGCCAGCGGTCCGGGACTGAACGATGAGCAGTTCTTC. This sequence encodes CASGPGLNDEQFF. Based on the CDR3 plus reference TRBV5-1 and TRBJ2-1, the full variable domain is KAGVTQTPRYLIKTRGQQVTLSCSPISGHRSVSWYQQTPGQGLQFLFEYFSETQRNKGNFPGRFSGRQFSNSRSEMNVSTLELGDSALYLCASGPGLNDEQFFGPGTRLTVL.

This clonotype was recorded at least ten times. V is TRBV20-1 and J is TRBJ2-5; D not certain. The CDR3 length is 10 residues. Germline V gene sequence: CDR1 DFQATT, CDR2 SNEGSKA (reference sequence). V was shortened by 5 bases and J by 5 bases, with 6 bases between the two germline ends. CDR3 coding DNA: TGCAGTGCTGGTAGGGAGACCCAGTACTTC. It codes for CSAGRETQYF.

The chain has TRBV20-1 and TRBJ1-2, with D possibly TRBD1 on 5 matching bases. V lost 3 bases and J 2 bases, leaving 13 bases between the germline ends. Germline CDR1 reads DFQATT; CDR2 reads SNEGSKA (reference sequence). This CDR3 spans 14 amino acids. CDR3 coding DNA: TGCAGTGCTAGTCTCAACCGGGACAACTATGGCTACACCTTC. Encoded protein: CSASLNRDNYGYTF.

This clonotype was detected only a few times. J is TRBJ2-7 and V is TRBV5-1; 16 positions match TRBD2. This CDR3 spans 19 amino acids. From germline, CDR1 is SGHRS and CDR2 YFSETQ. V lost 4 bases, J lost 6 bases, and 16 bases stayed unmatched. This CDR3 is CASSPGGTSGRALFSEQYF. The CDR3, as DNA: TGCGCCAGCAGCCCCGGTGGGACTAGCGGGAGGGCCCTCTTCTCCGAGCAGTACTTC.

This clonotype appeared a few times. The rearrangement uses TRBV12-3 or TRBV12-4 and TRBJ1-2, with a possible D match to TRBD1 (6 bases). There are 17 residues in the CDR3. V lost 1 base to trimming and J lost 0 bases, with 15 bases between them. This chain's CDR3 is CASSLGSGGRSNYGYTF. In DNA form, the CDR3 reads TGTGCCAGCAGTTTAGGATCGGGGGGGCGGTCTAACTATGGCTACACCTTC.

The chain joins TRBV5-1 to TRBJ2-1; D perhaps matches TRBD1 (7 bases). CDR1 and CDR2 from the germline V gene are SGHRS and YFSETQ. CDR3 size: 15 residues. V lost 5 bases to trimming and J lost 4 bases, with 16 bases between them. The CDR3 here is CASRSGGTEYNEQFF. The CDR3 coding sequence is TGCGCCAGCAGGTCCGGCGGGACAGAATACAATGAGCAGTTCTTC.

This sequence joins TRBV19 and TRBJ2-2; D is uncertain. V lost 1 base and J 7 bases, leaving 4 bases between the germline ends. This CDR3 comprises 12 residues. Germline V gene sequence: CDR1 LNHDA, CDR2 SQIVND (reference sequence). The CDR3 here is CASSIVGGELFF. The DNA of the CDR3 is TGTGCCAGTAGTATAGTGGGCGGGGAGCTGTTTTTT.

In this sample, this clonotype turned up many times. The chain is built from TRBV11-1 and TRBJ2-7; a weak D match, TRBD2 (5 bases). The CDR3 totals 12 residues. Trimming took 10 bases from V and 1 from J, leaving 11 bases between them. The germline CDR1 and CDR2 sequences are SGHAT and FQDESV (reference sequence). This CDR3 is CATRGGSYEQYF. The DNA for the CDR3 is TGTGCCACAAGAGGAGGATCCTACGAGCAGTACTTC.

This sequence joins TRBV11-3 and TRBJ2-1; D unresolved. Trimming shortened V by 3 bases and J by 6 bases, and 12 bases separated the two germline ends. CDR3 size: 14 residues. Germline CDR1 and CDR2: SGHNT and YENEEA. The CDR3 reads CASSLSDLSNEQFF. CDR3 in DNA: TGTGCCAGCAGCTTGTCCGACCTAAGCAATGAGCAGTTCTTC. The complete variable domain, with remaining parts taken from reference TRBV11-3 and TRBJ2-1, reads EAGVVQSPRYKIIEKKQPVAFWCNPISGHNTLYWYLQNLGQGPELLIRYENEEAVDDSQLPKDRFSAERLKGVDSTLKIQPAELGDSAVYLCASSLSDLSNEQFFGPGTRLTVL.

The chain couples TRBV20-1 to TRBJ1-5; 10 nucleotides align to TRBD1. The CDR3 is made up of 13 amino acids. Losses at the gene ends were 6 bases for V and 5 bases for J; bases not matched to a gene: 4. In germline, CDR1 is DFQATT, CDR2 SNEGSKA (reference sequence). The CDR3 coding sequence is TGCAGTGCCGCCGGGACAGGGGATCAGCCCCAGCATTTT. Translation gives CSAAGTGDQPQHF.

V is TRBV12-3 or TRBV12-4 and J is TRBJ2-2, with D perhaps matching TRBD1 (6 bases). V lost 7 bases and J lost 0, with 12 bases in between. The CDR3 runs to 15 residues. The CDR3 protein is CASTPGTPNTGELFF. CDR3 DNA: TGTGCCAGCACTCCCGGGACACCGAACACCGGGGAGCTGTTTTTT.

This clonotype has ten or more counts. The chain has TRBV27 and TRBJ1-2, with D uncertain. The CDR3 runs to 11 residues. Germline V gene sequence: CDR1 MNHEY, CDR2 SMNVEV (reference sequence). Trimming cost V 6 bases and J 5 bases, with 7 bases left between them. The CDR3 bases are TGTGCCAGCAGAGGTGGGTATGGCTACACCTTC. Translation: CASRGGYGYTF.

This clonotype was detected ten times or more. The rearrangement links TRBV6-2 or TRBV6-3 to TRBJ1-4; D remains unclear. Trimming stripped 0 bases from V and 7 bases from J, with 21 bases between. The CDR3 spans 18 residues. Germline assignment: CDR1 MNHEY and CDR2 SVGEGT. In nucleotides, the CDR3 is TGTGCCAGCAGTTACTCGTCAGGTCGGACTGGAAAGGGTGAAAAACTGTTTTTT. Its protein product is CASSYSSGRTGKGEKLFF.